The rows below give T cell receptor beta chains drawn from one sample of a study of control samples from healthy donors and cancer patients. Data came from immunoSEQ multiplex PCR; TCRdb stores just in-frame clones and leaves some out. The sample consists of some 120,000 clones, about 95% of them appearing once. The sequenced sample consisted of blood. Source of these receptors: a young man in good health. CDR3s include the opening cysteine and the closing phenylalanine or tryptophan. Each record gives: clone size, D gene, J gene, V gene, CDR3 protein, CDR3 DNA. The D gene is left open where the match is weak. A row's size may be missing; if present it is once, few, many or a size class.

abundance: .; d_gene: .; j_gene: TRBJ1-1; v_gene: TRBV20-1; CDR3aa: CSASYWGQAFF; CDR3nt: TGCAGTGCTAGTTACTGGGGACAAGCTTTCTTT
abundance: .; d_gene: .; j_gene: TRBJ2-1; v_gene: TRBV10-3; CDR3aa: CAISETGNEQFF; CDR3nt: TGTGCCATCAGTGAGACGGGTAATGAGCAGTTCTTC
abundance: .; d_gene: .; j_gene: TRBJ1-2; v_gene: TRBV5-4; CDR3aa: CASSPAGRGIGYTF; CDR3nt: TGTGCCAGCAGTCCCGCGGGCAGGGGAATTGGCTACACCTTC
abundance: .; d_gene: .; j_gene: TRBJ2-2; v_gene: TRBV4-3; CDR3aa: CASSQGHGSTGELFF; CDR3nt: TGCGCCAGCAGCCAGGGACATGGGTCCACCGGGGAGCTGTTTTTT
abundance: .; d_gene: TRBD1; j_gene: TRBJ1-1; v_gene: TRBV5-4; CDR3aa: CASRQGTGNTEAFF; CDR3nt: TGTGCCAGCAGACAGGGGACTGGTAACACTGAAGCTTTCTTT
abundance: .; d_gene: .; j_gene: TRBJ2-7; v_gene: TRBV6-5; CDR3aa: CASSYSVGLQVF; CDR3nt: TGTGCCAGCAGTTACTCTGTCGGACTCCAGGTCTTC
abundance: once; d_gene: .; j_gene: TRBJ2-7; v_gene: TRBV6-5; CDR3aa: CASSSPGTYEQYF; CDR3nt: TGTGCCAGCAGCAGTCCAGGGACCTACGAGCAGTACTTC
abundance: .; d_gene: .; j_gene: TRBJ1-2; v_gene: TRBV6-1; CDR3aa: CASSPGTNYGYTF; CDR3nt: TGTGCCAGCAGCCCGGGGACTAACTATGGCTACACCTTC
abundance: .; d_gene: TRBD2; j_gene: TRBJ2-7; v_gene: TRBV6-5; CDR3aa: CASSLLAGGNYEQYF; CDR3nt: TGTGCCAGCAGTCTCCTAGCGGGGGGGAACTACGAGCAGTACTTC
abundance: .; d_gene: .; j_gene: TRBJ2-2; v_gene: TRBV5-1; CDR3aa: CASSLGQGLLSGELFF; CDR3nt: TGCGCCAGCAGCTTGGGCCAGGGATTACTGTCCGGGGAGCTGTTTTTT
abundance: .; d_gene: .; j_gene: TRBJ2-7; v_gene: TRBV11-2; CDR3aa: CASSLEAGLEQYF; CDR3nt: TGTGCCAGCAGCTTAGAGGCAGGGCTCGAGCAGTACTTC
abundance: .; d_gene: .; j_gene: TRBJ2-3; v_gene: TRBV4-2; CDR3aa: CASSQEAGSQDTQYF; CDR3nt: TGTGCCAGCAGCCAGGAAGCGGGTTCGCAAGATACGCAGTATTTT
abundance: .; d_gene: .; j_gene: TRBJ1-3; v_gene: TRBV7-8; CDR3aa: CASSPGDFASGNTIYF; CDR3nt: TGTGCCAGCAGCCCGGGGGACTTCGCTTCTGGAAACACCATATATTTT
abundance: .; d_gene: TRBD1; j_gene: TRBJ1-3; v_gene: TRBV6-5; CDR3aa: CASSTGGAGNTIYF; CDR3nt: TGTGCCAGCAGTACAGGGGGAGCGGGAAACACCATATATTTT
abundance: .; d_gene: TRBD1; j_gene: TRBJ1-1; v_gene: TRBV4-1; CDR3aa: CASSQMTGTNTEAFF; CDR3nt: TGCGCCAGCAGCCAAATGACAGGGACGAACACTGAAGCTTTCTTT
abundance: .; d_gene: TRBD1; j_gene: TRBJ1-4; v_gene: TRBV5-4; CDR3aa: CASSITLGRDRGEKLFF; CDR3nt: TGTGCCAGCAGCATAACCCTCGGTCGGGACAGGGGTGAAAAACTGTTTTTT
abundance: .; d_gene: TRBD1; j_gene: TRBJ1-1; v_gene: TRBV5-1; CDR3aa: CASSFDRAVAEAFF; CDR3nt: TGCGCCAGCAGCTTTGACAGGGCGGTCGCTGAAGCTTTCTTT
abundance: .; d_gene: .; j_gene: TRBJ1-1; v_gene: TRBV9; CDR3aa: CASSVRGGTEAFF; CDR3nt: TGTGCCAGCAGCGTCCGTGGGGGCACTGAAGCTTTCTTT
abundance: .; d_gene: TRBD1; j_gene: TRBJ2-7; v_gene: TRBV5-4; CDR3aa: CASTPGQGRYEQYF; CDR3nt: TGTGCCAGCACCCCGGGACAGGGTCGATACGAGCAGTACTTC
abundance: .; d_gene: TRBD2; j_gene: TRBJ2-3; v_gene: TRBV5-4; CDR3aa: CASSSEGLAGGTDTQYF; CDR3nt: TGTGCCAGCAGCTCCGAGGGACTAGCGGGGGGCACAGATACGCAGTATTTT
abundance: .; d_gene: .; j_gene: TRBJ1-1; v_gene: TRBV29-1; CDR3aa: CSVERSGPRNTEAFF; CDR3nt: TGCAGCGTTGAACGTAGTGGGCCACGGAACACTGAAGCTTTCTTT
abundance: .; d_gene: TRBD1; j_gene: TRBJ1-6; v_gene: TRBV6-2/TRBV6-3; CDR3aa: CASSRQGTNSPLHF; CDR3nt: TGTGCCAGCAGTCGACAGGGTACTAATTCACCCCTCCACTTT
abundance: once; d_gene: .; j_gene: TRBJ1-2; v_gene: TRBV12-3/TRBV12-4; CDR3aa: CASSWEVLYGYTF; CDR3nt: TGTGCCAGCAGTTGGGAGGTACTCTATGGCTACACCTTC
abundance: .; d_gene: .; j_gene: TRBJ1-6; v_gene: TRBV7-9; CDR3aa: CASSLGGTNSPLHF; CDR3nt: TGTGCCAGCAGCTTAGGAGGAACTAATTCACCCCTCCACTTT